This TCR beta chain was retrieved from a study of cytomegalovirus exposure and HLA in healthy donors. Study-level background: Across 350 to 400 genotyped donors, 81% landed in the Caucasian-associated ancestry cluster. Study-wide findings and caveats: Upon later analysis, HLA-associated TCR beta chains proved more clonally expanded than other, equally common chains.

Turning to this clone: What it binds is not known.

PCR employed 60 Vbeta and 13 Jbeta primers. Libraries were prepared by immunoSEQ multiplex PCR; TCRdb keeps only in-frame clonotypes and omits some of them. The data hold about 110,000 clones, with approximately 70% observed a single time. The clonotype comes from a man aged 35-49 years in good health and CMV-seronegative. The specimen was PBMCs.

CDR3 amino acids: CASSEYRDSSTEQYF. The CDR3 DNA sequence: TGTGCCAGCAGTGAATACCGGGACAGTTCAACCGAGCAGTACTTC. The rearrangement joins TRBV25-1 to TRBJ2-7; 7 nucleotides line up with TRBD1. The CDR3 has 15 residues. V was pared by 0 bases and J by 6 bases, with 8 bases of the junction left unmatched. The germline gives CDR1 MGHDK, CDR2 SYGVNS.